The following is a TCR beta chain sequence with its context. Its antigen is not known. This entry belongs to a study of cytomegalovirus exposure and HLA in healthy donors. Primers for the PCR totalled 60 Vbeta and 13 Jbeta. The protocol was immunoSEQ multiplex PCR, while the TCRdb copy is restricted to in-frame clones and leaves out a portion. The sample lists 90,000 to 120,000 clones, 74% occurring once. Study outcomes and limitations: According to a later analysis, most TCR beta chains associated with CMV appeared HLA-restricted. The study carried out a later analysis of TCR beta sequences. It associated some 18,000 of them with specific HLA alleles at a false discovery rate of 0.05. The investigators catalogued 150 or so TCR beta chains as cytomegalovirus-associated. Differences between HLA loci emerged in a later analysis of TCR association rates, with DRB1 most and HLA-C fewest.

V lost 5 bases to trimming and J lost 2 bases; unmatched junction nucleotides: 15. Germline values: CDR1 MNHEY, CDR2 SMNVEV (reference sequence). This CDR3 is 17 amino acids long. The sample consisted of PBMCs. The gene calls are TRBV27 and TRBJ2-7; 7 bases are a match to TRBD2. This receptor was identified in a man aged 50-60 years in good health and CMV-seropositive. This CDR3 is CASSPKVSGIPPYEQYF. The CDR3 nucleotides read TGTGCCAGCAGTCCGAAAGTAAGCGGGATCCCCCCCTACGAGCAGTACTTC.